The T cell receptor (beta chain) described here comes from a study of shared clonotypes between healthy human individuals. General observations from the study: The authors sampled blood alone, and tissue repertoires likely differ.

The V end lost 7 bases, the J end lost 4 bases, and 12 bases lay between the germline ends. The CDR3 contains 13 residues. Germline assignment: CDR1 SGHNT and CDR2 YYREEE (reference sequence). CD8 cells classed as naive were CD45RO-negative and positively selected for CCR7, excluding terminally differentiated effector memory CD45RA+ cells. This clone came up a few times. Antigen specificity is unknown. The assay ran at deep level. Original analysis: Filtering of immunoSEQ junctional sequences could not match full-length read filtering. The assay was immunoSEQ multiplex PCR, and TCRdb's table has in-frame clones only and misses some. D and trimming were read from the DNA, whereas the V and J calls and clone size are those reported in that table. The repertoire includes just over 2,000,000 clones, about 95% of them detected once, and 0.9% to 1.3% sits in the top ten.

This TCR was recovered from a man between 18 and 35 years old in good health. The specimen was naive CD8+ T cells sorted from blood. This sequence joins TRBV5-4 and TRBJ1-3; D is undetermined. The CDR3 spells CASSGPSGNTIYF. CDR3 DNA: TGTGCCAGCTCGGGCCCGTCCGGAAACACCATATATTTT.